A single T cell receptor beta chain is shown here with its context. No antigen is known for it. PCR primers comprised 60 Vbeta and 13 Jbeta primers. The authors' processing: Roughly 10 million shared chains were among about 80 million unique TCR beta chains counted in a later analysis. TCRdb's table, derived via immunoSEQ multiplex PCR, lists solely in-frame clones and lacks some. V and J calls and clone size are as listed in that table; D and trimming were resolved from the DNA. The sample has approximately 82,000 clones, 78% seen once. The sample belongs to a study of cytomegalovirus exposure and HLA in healthy donors. General observations from the study: The study recorded 160 or so TCR beta chains that were cytomegalovirus-associated. Available immune exposure information covered CMV serostatus only.

Germline CDR1 is SEHNR and CDR2 is FQNEAQ (reference sequence). V lost 3 bases and J 6 bases, leaving 5 bases between the germline ends. The CDR3 sequence is 12 residues long. The specimen sequenced was PBMCs. The receptor was derived from a man aged 40-49 years in good health and CMV-seronegative. The chain uses TRBV7-9 and TRBJ2-2; D ambiguous. The CDR3 coding sequence is TGTGCCAGCAGCTTCTACGCCGGGGAGCTGTTTTTT. Protein product: CASSFYAGELFF.